The 11 T cell receptor beta chains below come from one sample, sequenced in a study of CD8+ T cells in alopecia areata. cDNA serving as the sequencing template came from extracted, reverse transcribed RNA. This table comes from immunoSEQ multiplex PCR, and its TCRdb copy is limited to in-frame clones, with some not included. The table includes about 200,000 clones, 58% detected once. Stated treatment: oral pan-JAK inhibitor, 5-10 mg twice daily. This specimen consisted of CD4+ T cells sorted from blood, obtained at week 24, from a patient treated with tofacitinib. The receptors were gathered from a human donor with alopecia areata.

This clone was found a few times. The rearrangement joins TRBV29-1 to TRBJ1-2; D is unresolved. The CDR3 sequence is 11 residues long. Per germline, CDR1 SQVTM and CDR2 ANQGSEA. Trimming removed 1 base at V and 8 bases at J, with 8 bases between. The CDR3 is CSVEGARGYTF. As DNA, the CDR3 is TGCAGCGTTGAAGGTGCGCGCGGCTACACCTTC.

The J gene is TRBJ2-1, the V gene TRBV5-1; D may be TRBD2 (5 bases). The CDR3 covers 15 residues. Trimming took 2 bases from V and 7 from J, leaving 16 bases between them. Germline V gives CDR1 SGHRS, CDR2 YFSETQ. CDR3 nucleotides: TGCGCCAGCAGCTTCGGATGGGAGATTGCAAATGAGCAGTTCTTC. It translates to CASSFGWEIANEQFF. Supplemented by reference TRBV5-1 and TRBJ2-1, the full variable domain reads KAGVTQTPRYLIKTRGQQVTLSCSPISGHRSVSWYQQTPGQGLQFLFEYFSETQRNKGNFPGRFSGRQFSNSRSEMNVSTLELGDSALYLCASSFGWEIANEQFFGPGTRLTVL.

This clone was found a few times. This rearrangement joins TRBV10-3 to TRBJ2-3; D is perhaps TRBD1 or TRBD2 (5 bases each). The V and J ends lost 8 bases and 2 bases respectively, with 8 bases between them. The CDR3 covers 12 residues. The germline gives CDR1 ENHRY, CDR2 SYGVKD. The CDR3 DNA reads as TGTGCCATCGGGACGAACACAGATACGCAGTATTTT. This translates into CAIGTNTDTQYF.

V and J are TRBV29-1 and TRBJ2-5, with D maybe TRBD2 (5 bases). V gave up 2 bases and J gave up 4 bases, with 8 bases separating them. The CDR3 is 12 amino acids. The germline V gene has CDR1 SQVTM and CDR2 ANQGSEA. CDR3 DNA: TGCAGCGTTGAACAGGCGGGAGAGACCCAGTACTTC. This translates into CSVEQAGETQYF. The complete variable domain, with remaining parts taken from reference TRBV29-1 and TRBJ2-5, reads SAVISQKPSRDICQRGTSLTIQCQVDSQVTMMFWYRQQPGQSLTLIATANQGSEATYESGFVIDKFPISRPNLTFSTLTVSNMSPEDSSIYLCSVEQAGETQYFGPGTRLLVL.

The V call is TRBV18, the J call TRBJ2-5; a possible D gene is TRBD2 (7 bases). The closer fit of TRBJ2-7 to the DNA end suggests the J call may be wrong. CDR3 length: 15 amino acids. Germline V gene sequence: CDR1 KGHSH, CDR2 LQKENI. The CDR3 DNA sequence: TGTGCCAGCTCACCCTCCAGGGGAGGGACCTACGAGCAGTACTTC. This sequence encodes CASSPSRGGTYEQYF.

This CDR3 reads CASSQDRDTEAFF. CDR3 DNA: TGCGCCAGCAGCCAAGACAGGGACACTGAAGCTTTCTTT. This chain connects TRBV4-1 to TRBJ1-1; TRBD1 might be the D (5 bases). V dropped 0 bases and J dropped 3 bases, with 5 bases sitting between them. Per germline, CDR1 MGHRA and CDR2 YSYEKL. The CDR3 loop spans 13 amino acids.

This clone was seen only a few times. The chain joins TRBV7-8 to TRBJ2-2, with TRBD1 as a possible D gene (5 bases). The CDR3 is 15 amino acids. From germline, CDR1 is SGHVS and CDR2 FQNEAQ. Trimming cost V 3 bases and J 0 bases, with 8 bases left between them. The DNA for the CDR3 is TGTGCCAGCAGCTTCAGGACAACGAACACCGGGGAGCTGTTTTTT. It is translated as CASSFRTTNTGELFF.

The chain combines TRBV19 with TRBJ2-1; D remains unclear. CDR3 length equals 13 residues. V lost 5 bases, J lost 6 bases, and 11 bases lay in between. CDR1 is LNHDA, CDR2 SQIVND, per germline (reference sequence). The CDR3 sequence is CASSSRPGNEQFF. In nucleotides, the CDR3 is TGTGCCAGTAGTTCCCGCCCCGGCAATGAGCAGTTCTTC.

This clone was seen only a few times. The V call is TRBV9, the J call TRBJ1-1, with D perhaps matching TRBD1 (5 bases). Trimming removed 0 bases from V and 2 bases from J, with 8 bases in between. There are 14 residues in the CDR3. CDR1 is SGDLS, CDR2 YYNGEE, per germline. The CDR3 DNA sequence: TGTGCCAGCAGCGTAGAAACAGGCAACACTGAAGCTTTCTTT. Its translation: CASSVETGNTEAFF.

The V gene is TRBV28, the J gene TRBJ1-5; no clear D gene. V was shortened by 6 bases and J by 0 bases, with 12 bases between the two germline ends. CDR3 length: 15 residues. The germline CDR1 and CDR2 sequences are MDHEN and SYDVKM. CDR3 sequence reads: CASRVQRYSNQPQHF. The DNA for the CDR3 is TGTGCCAGCAGGGTCCAGCGTTATAGCAATCAGCCCCAGCATTTT.

This clone was picked up a small number of times. This chain links TRBV5-1 with TRBJ1-1, with TRBD1 matching over 9 bases. The V segment lost 3 bases and the J segment 2 bases; nucleotides outside the gene matches: 5. CDR1 is SGHRS and CDR2 is YFSETQ in the germline V gene. The CDR3 loop spans 15 amino acids. The CDR3 loop is CASSSGQGYNTEAFF. CDR3 nucleotides: TGCGCCAGCAGCTCGGGACAGGGATACAACACTGAAGCTTTCTTT.